The 31 T cell receptor beta chains below come from one sample, sequenced in a study of blood T cell repertoires in COVID-19. The repertoire was sequenced with immunoSEQ multiplex PCR; TCRdb's copy has only in-frame clones and lacks some. The profile shows a few hundred thousand clones, roughly 87% of them singletons. The material sequenced was PBMCs or T cells enriched from blood (not recorded which). These receptors came from a woman between 25 and 40 years old who had recovered from COVID-19.

The chain is built from TRBV3-1 (or the pseudogene TRBV3-2) and TRBJ1-2; TRBD1 matches 10 bases. The CDR3 is 14 amino acids. V gave up 7 bases and J gave up 8 bases; unmatched junction bases: 10. Germline CDR1 is LGHDT and CDR2 is YNNKEL (reference sequence). Here the CDR3 reads CASTKTGTGEGYTF. The CDR3 nucleotides are TGTGCCAGCACCAAGACCGGGACAGGGGAAGGCTACACCTTC.

V and J are TRBV2 and TRBJ2-4, with a weak D call TRBD1 (6 bases). This CDR3 has 15 amino acids. Germline loops: CDR1 SNHLY, CDR2 FYNNEI. Trimming removed 0 bases from V and 9 bases from J, with 15 bases in between. The CDR3 DNA reads as TGTGCCAGCAGTGAAGCGCGGGCAGGGGTGGGCATTCAGTACTTC. This codes for CASSEARAGVGIQYF.

The J gene is TRBJ1-5, the V gene TRBV7-3; no reliable D call. Trimming pared 3 bases from V and 6 bases from J, leaving 15 bases between. The CDR3 contains 15 residues. Germline-derived CDR1 and CDR2 are SGHTA and FQGTGA. CDR3 region: CASSFHPSRIQPQHF. The CDR3 coding sequence is TGTGCCAGCAGCTTCCACCCAAGCCGAATTCAGCCCCAGCATTTT.

This sequence joins TRBV5-1 and TRBJ1-3; D uncertain. Between the trimmed V and J ends, which lost 7 bases and 0 bases, there was a span of 11 bases. Germline loops: CDR1 SGHRS, CDR2 YFSETQ. The CDR3 covers 14 residues. The CDR3 spells CASAPSTSGNTIYF. CDR3 DNA: TGCGCCAGCGCCCCGAGCACCTCTGGAAACACCATATATTTT.

The chain couples TRBV6-5 to TRBJ1-2; TRBD1 agrees at 8 bases. The germline V gene encodes CDR1 MNHEY and CDR2 SVGAGI. CDR3 size: 14 residues. V dropped 6 bases and J dropped 9; count of bases not matched to a gene: 12. The DNA of the CDR3 is TGTGCCAGCAGGACGCCGGGACAGGTGATAAGCTACACCTTC. Translating gives CASRTPGQVISYTF.

This chain connects TRBV5-1 to TRBJ2-7, with TRBD2 as a possible D gene (6 bases). With 4 bases removed from V and 0 bases from J, the gap between germline ends came to 17 bases. The CDR3 totals 16 residues. Germline CDR1 reads SGHRS; CDR2 reads YFSETQ. In nucleotides, the CDR3 is TGCGCCAGCAGCCTGGTCGGAGGGAGAACCTCCTACGAGCAGTACTTC. Protein product: CASSLVGGRTSYEQYF.

The J gene is TRBJ1-2, the V gene TRBV7-9; D is uncertain. The ends were cut back, 1 base at V and 3 bases at J, with 6 bases in the middle. The CDR3 has 13 residues. Germline CDR1 SEHNR, CDR2 FQNEAQ (reference sequence). The CDR3 sequence: CASSLGSHYGYTF. In DNA, the CDR3 is TGTGCCAGCAGCTTAGGTAGCCACTATGGCTACACCTTC.

The V call is TRBV28, the J call TRBJ1-1, with no clear D. The CDR3 extends over 13 amino acids. CDR1 and CDR2 from the germline V gene are MDHEN and SYDVKM. V was cut by 10 bases and J by 5 bases, with 17 bases left in between. This CDR3 reads CAIARWGGTEAFF. CDR3 bases: TGTGCCATCGCACGCTGGGGAGGAACTGAAGCTTTCTTT.

The genes are TRBV7-8 and TRBJ1-2; no reliable D call. V lost 3 bases and J 7 bases, leaving 15 bases between the germline ends. The CDR3 runs to 14 residues. Germline loops: CDR1 SGHVS, CDR2 FQNEAQ. The CDR3 region has the DNA TGTGCCAGCAGCTTTGACCCAACGGGTCGTGGCTACACCTTC. Translating it yields CASSFDPTGRGYTF.

The chain joins TRBV2 to TRBJ1-6; D not resolved. Germline CDR1 SNHLY, CDR2 FYNNEI. There are 15 residues in the CDR3. Trimming stripped 3 bases from V and 0 bases from J, with 6 bases between. The CDR3 reads CASSDSRSYNSPLHF. The DNA for the CDR3 is TGTGCCAGCAGTGACTCCCGCTCCTATAATTCACCCCTCCACTTT.

This chain uses TRBV7-9 with TRBJ1-1; D not resolved. The CDR3 is 15 residues long. CDR1 is SEHNR and CDR2 is FQNEAQ in the germline V gene (reference sequence). V was trimmed by 1 base and J by 3 bases, leaving 12 bases between them. The CDR3 spells CASSLGWGEDTEAFF. CDR3 coding DNA: TGTGCCAGCAGCTTAGGTTGGGGAGAGGACACTGAAGCTTTCTTT.

J is TRBJ2-6 and V is TRBV4-1, with TRBD1 matching over 7 bases. Trimming took 2 bases from V and 1 from J; bases not matched to a gene: 11. The CDR3 is 19 amino acids. CDR1 and CDR2 (germline): MGHRA, YSYEKL. This chain's CDR3 is CASSQPPGTVSSGANVLTF. The CDR3 DNA reads as TGCGCCAGCAGCCAACCTCCCGGGACAGTTTCTTCTGGGGCCAACGTCCTGACTTTC.

The CDR3 reads CASSLGNRVYGYTF. In DNA, the CDR3 is TGTGCCAGCAGTTTGGGAAACAGGGTCTATGGCTACACCTTC. This sequence joins TRBV28 and TRBJ1-2; D possibly corresponds to TRBD1 (6 bases). CDR3 length: 14 residues. The germline V gene has CDR1 MDHEN and CDR2 SYDVKM. Trimming removed 3 bases at V and 4 bases at J, with 12 bases between.

J is TRBJ1-6 and V is TRBV27; possible D gene TRBD1, 5 bases. In germline, CDR1 is MNHEY, CDR2 SMNVEV (reference sequence). V was pared by 10 bases and J by 0 bases, with 22 bases between. This CDR3 is 18 amino acids long. The CDR3 nucleotides read TGTGCCACCAGCCGGGACTCCGAATACAGCTCCTATAATTCACCCCTCCACTTT. Protein product: CATSRDSEYSSYNSPLHF.

This clone was seen just once. This chain uses TRBV3-1 (or the pseudogene TRBV3-2) with TRBJ1-1; TRBD1 matches at 8 bases. Germline V CDR1 and CDR2: LGHDT, YNNKEL (reference sequence). The V segment lost 3 bases and the J segment 11 bases; nucleotides outside the gene matches: 11. The CDR3 consists of 14 residues. This CDR3 is CASSHSTGEALAFF. The CDR3 DNA is TGTGCCAGCAGCCATTCGACAGGGGAAGCGTTGGCTTTCTTT.

In this sample, this clone turned up once. The V and J genes are TRBV27 and TRBJ1-1; 7 bases are shared with TRBD1. The CDR3 sequence is 15 residues long. V lost 5 bases, J lost 7 bases, and 13 bases stayed unmatched. Germline CDR1 is MNHEY and CDR2 is SMNVEV (reference sequence). CDR3 loop: CASSTTTGFIGEAFF. The CDR3 DNA reads as TGTGCCAGCAGTACTACGACAGGGTTTATAGGTGAAGCTTTCTTT.

The chain carries TRBV5-1 and TRBJ1-6, with 9 bases lining up with TRBD1. CDR1 is SGHRS, CDR2 YFSETQ, per germline. The V gene end was trimmed by 4 bases and the J gene end by 8 bases; junction bases not matched to a gene: 7. The CDR3 is 15 amino acids. The CDR3, as DNA: TGCGCCAGCAGCGACACAAGACAGGGGGATTCACCCCTCCACTTT. Translated: CASSDTRQGDSPLHF.

This chain connects TRBV27 to TRBJ2-3, with 10 bases lining up with TRBD1. Trimming removed 4 bases from V and 4 bases from J; junction bases left unmatched: 5. The V gene's germline CDR1 is MNHEY and CDR2 SMNVEV (reference sequence). This CDR3 spans 15 amino acids. The CDR3 here is CASSSGQGKADTQYF. The CDR3 nucleotides are TGTGCCAGCAGTTCGGGACAGGGGAAGGCAGATACGCAGTATTTT.

The chain joins TRBV7-9 to TRBJ1-2; D is unclear. Trimming left V 1 base short and J 6 bases short, with 9 bases between. Germline CDR1 SEHNR, CDR2 FQNEAQ (reference sequence). This CDR3 region has 13 residues. This CDR3 reads CASSLDRENGYTF. CDR3 DNA: TGTGCCAGCAGCTTAGACAGAGAAAATGGCTACACCTTC.

The chain is built from TRBV2 and TRBJ2-1, with 7 bases fitting TRBD2. This CDR3 spans 16 amino acids. The germline gives CDR1 SNHLY, CDR2 FYNNEI. Trimming at V came to 2 bases and at J to 4 bases, leaving 8 bases not matched to a gene. The CDR3 is CASSETGGFTYNEQFF. CDR3 coding DNA: TGTGCCAGCAGTGAAACGGGAGGTTTTACTTACAATGAGCAGTTCTTC.

This clone was counted once. The rearrangement links TRBV5-4 to TRBJ1-2, with 9 positions matching TRBD1. The CDR3 has 15 residues. Per the germline V gene, CDR1 is SGHNT and CDR2 is YYREEE (reference sequence). The V and J ends lost 0 bases and 2 bases, in that order; junction bases with no gene match: 2. The chain's CDR3 is CASSLGGQGNYGYTF. DNA for the CDR3: TGTGCCAGCAGCTTGGGGGGACAGGGAAACTATGGCTACACCTTC.

The CDR3 nucleotides are TGTGCCAGCAGTCTCGCGGGAGAAAGCTCCTACAATGAGCAGTTCTTC. Translated: CASSLAGESSYNEQFF. The chain carries TRBV28 and TRBJ2-1, with TRBD2 matching 7 bases. V lost 5 bases and J lost 0; bases outside the gene matches: 7. The CDR3 totals 16 residues. Germline loops: CDR1 MDHEN, CDR2 SYDVKM. Using reference TRBV28 and TRBJ2-1 for the parts outside the CDR3, the full variable domain is DVKVTQSSRYLVKRTGEKVFLECVQDMDHENMFWYRQDPGLGLRLIYFSYDVKMKEKGDIPEGYSVSREKKERFSLILESASTNQTSMYLCASSLAGESSYNEQFFGPGTRLTVL.

The chain has TRBV7-9 and TRBJ2-1; a possible D gene is TRBD1 (6 bases). V was cut by 1 base and J by 1 base, with 17 bases left in between. CDR3 size: 18 residues. Per germline, CDR1 SEHNR and CDR2 FQNEAQ (reference sequence). The CDR3 nucleotides are TGTGCCAGCAGCTTAGAGAGGGGGTGGAGCGGATCCTACAATGAGCAGTTCTTC. Its protein is CASSLERGWSGSYNEQFF.

Only one count was recorded for this clone. The rearrangement uses TRBV19 and TRBJ1-2; D is ambiguous. V was shortened by 3 bases and J by 7 bases, with 15 bases between the two germline ends. The CDR3 extends over 14 amino acids. Germline V gives CDR1 LNHDA, CDR2 SQIVND (reference sequence). The CDR3 loop is CASSMGAGASGYTF. CDR3 nucleotides: TGTGCCAGTAGTATGGGTGCAGGCGCTTCTGGCTACACCTTC. The variable domain in full, completed from reference TRBV19 and TRBJ1-2, reads DGGITQSPKYLFRKEGQNVTLSCEQNLNHDAMYWYRQDPGQGLRLIYYSQIVNDFQKGDIAEGYSVSREKKESFPLTVTSAQKNPTAFYLCASSMGAGASGYTFGSGTRLTVV.

The J gene is TRBJ2-3, the V gene TRBV5-1; D is possibly TRBD2 (6 bases). The CDR3 sequence is 14 residues long. Per the germline V gene, CDR1 is SGHRS and CDR2 is YFSETQ. V lost 4 bases to trimming and J lost 2 bases, with 11 bases between them. The CDR3 loop is CASSAGLNTDTQYF. CDR3 DNA: TGCGCCAGCAGCGCGGGACTGAACACAGATACGCAGTATTTT.

This chain connects TRBV11-1 to TRBJ2-5, with 13 bases lining up with TRBD2. With 5 bases clipped from V and 4 bases from J, the junction kept 7 bases outside the gene matches. The CDR3 totals 16 residues. The germline V gene has CDR1 SGHAT and CDR2 FQDESV (reference sequence). CDR3 DNA: TGTGCCAGCAGCACTGGGACTAGCGGGGACCGAGAGACCCAGTACTTC. Its protein is CASSTGTSGDRETQYF.

The J gene is TRBJ2-5, the V gene TRBV19; no clear D. The CDR3 is made up of 14 amino acids. Trimming removed 6 bases from V and 3 bases from J, with 14 bases in between. From germline, CDR1 is LNHDA and CDR2 SQIVND (reference sequence). Written as DNA, the CDR3 is TGTGCCAGTAGAAAACATCAGGCGAAAGAGACCCAGTACTTC. Translated, it gives CASRKHQAKETQYF.

The J gene is TRBJ1-4, the V gene TRBV6-5, with 11 bases aligning to TRBD1. Per the germline V gene, CDR1 is MNHEY and CDR2 is SVGAGI. V shed 4 bases, J shed 8 bases, and the junction held 3 bases outside the gene matches. The CDR3 runs 14 residues. The CDR3 bases are TGTGCCAGCAGTTGGGACAGGGGGAACGAAAAACTGTTTTTT. Protein: CASSWDRGNEKLFF.

V is TRBV11-2 and J is TRBJ2-7, with TRBD1 matching over 7 bases. Germline CDR1 is SGHAT and CDR2 is FQNNGV. The CDR3 extends over 14 amino acids. V gave up 7 bases and J gave up 0 bases; unmatched junction bases: 6. CDR3 protein: CASTSTGRSYEQYF. CDR3 in DNA: TGTGCCAGCACCTCGACAGGGCGCTCCTACGAGCAGTACTTC.

The chain joins TRBV9 to TRBJ2-7; TRBD1 matches at 9 bases. The J segment lost 3 bases and the V segment lost 2 bases, leaving 6 bases of the junction unmatched. The germline CDR1 and CDR2 sequences are SGDLS and YYNGEE. The CDR3 length is 15 residues. In nucleotides, the CDR3 is TGTGCCAGCAGCGTTGGGACAGGGAGTATCTACGAGCAGTACTTC. Translated: CASSVGTGSIYEQYF.

The chain couples TRBV4-2 to TRBJ2-7; a possible D gene is TRBD2 (6 bases). The length of the CDR3 is 14 residues. Germline values: CDR1 LGHNA, CDR2 YNFKEQ. V gave up 0 bases and J gave up 0 bases, with 6 bases separating them. This CDR3 is CASSQERGSYEQYF. The CDR3 bases are TGTGCCAGCAGCCAAGAGCGGGGCTCCTACGAGCAGTACTTC.